A selection of T cell receptor beta chains follows, all from one sample in a study of control samples from healthy donors and cancer patients. Method: immunoSEQ multiplex PCR; TCRdb's copy keeps in-frame clones and lacks some. The repertoire holds about 5,600 clones, around four fifths seen once, with approximately 7.1% in the top ten. The sequencing sample was made of formalin-fixed, paraffin-embedded tissue. The origin of the receptors is a female donor with lung cancer. The CDR3 runs from the conserved cysteine through the conserved F or W. The D gene is left open where the match is weak. Not every row has a clone size; where given, it reads once, few, many or a size class.

D: TRBD1
V: TRBV7-2
J: TRBJ2-1
size: -
CDR3: CASSLTGPLREQFF
DNA: TGTGCCAGCAGCTTGACAGGGCCCCTAAGGGAGCAGTTCTTC

D: -
V: TRBV5-6
J: TRBJ2-7
size: once
CDR3: CASSGDKLFSSEQYF
DNA: TGTGCCAGCAGCGGGGACAAGCTATTCTCCTCCGAGCAGTACTTC

D: TRBD1
V: TRBV25-1
J: TRBJ1-6
size: few
CDR3: CASRPGTDSSPLHF
DNA: TGTGCCAGCCGGCCCGGGACAGACTCTTCACCCCTCCACTTT

D: -
V: TRBV21-1
J: TRBJ2-3
size: -
CDR3: CASSKGFVRSGSRTQKRTDTQYF
DNA: TGTGCCAGCAGCAAAGGGTTCGTACGAAGCGGGAGCCGAACCCAGAAACGCACAGATACGCAGTATTTT

D: -
V: TRBV29-1
J: TRBJ2-1
size: -
CDR3: CSVVPPIGVSVGQFF
DNA: TGCAGCGTTGTTCCCCCCATCGGGGTGTCAGTGGGGCAGTTCTTC

D: -
V: TRBV18
J: TRBJ2-3
size: -
CDR3: CASSPPLGDTDTQYF
DNA: TGTGCCAGCTCACCACCCTTGGGCGACACAGATACGCAGTATTTT

D: -
V: TRBV29-1
J: TRBJ2-7
size: -
CDR3: CSARGETYEQYF
DNA: TGCAGCGCTAGAGGGGAAACCTACGAGCAGTACTTC

D: -
V: TRBV4-3
J: TRBJ2-1
size: few
CDR3: CASSLAAGYNEQFF
DNA: TGCGCCAGCAGCCTCGCCGCAGGGTACAATGAGCAGTTCTTC

D: TRBD2
V: TRBV9
J: TRBJ2-7
size: few
CDR3: CASSPEAGGRGEQYF
DNA: TGTGCCAGCAGCCCAGAAGCGGGAGGGAGGGGCGAGCAGTACTTC

D: TRBD2
V: TRBV3-1/TRBV3-2
J: TRBJ2-7
size: once
CDR3: CASGQRELGEQYF
DNA: TGTGCCAGCGGCCAGCGGGAGCTAGGCGAGCAGTACTTC

D: -
V: TRBV7-2
J: TRBJ2-3
size: -
CDR3: CASLGSSPSTDTQYF
DNA: TGTGCCAGCTTGGGATCAAGTCCTAGCACAGATACGCAGTATTTT

D: -
V: TRBV4-3
J: TRBJ2-2
size: -
CDR3: CASSQDPGLLTGELFF
DNA: TGCGCCAGCAGCCAAGATCCGGGACTGCTCACCGGGGAGCTGTTTTTT

D: -
V: TRBV9
J: TRBJ1-4
size: -
CDR3: CASSVSDRPEKLFF
DNA: TGTGCCAGCAGCGTATCGGACAGACCCGAAAAACTGTTTTTT

D: TRBD1
V: TRBV29-1
J: TRBJ1-2
size: -
CDR3: CSVDGTGLKRGYTF
DNA: TGCAGCGTTGACGGGACAGGGTTAAAACGGGGCTACACCTTC

D: TRBD1
V: TRBV5-5
J: TRBJ2-5
size: -
CDR3: CASSRDWDRGIETQYF
DNA: TGTGCCAGCAGCCGAGATTGGGACAGGGGTATTGAGACCCAGTACTTC

D: TRBD2
V: TRBV6-5
J: TRBJ2-1
size: -
CDR3: CASNLAGGPYNEQFF
DNA: TGTGCCAGCAACTTAGCGGGAGGGCCATACAATGAGCAGTTCTTC

D: -
V: TRBV11-2
J: TRBJ2-5
size: -
CDR3: CASSLSGRERETQYF
DNA: TGTGCCAGCAGCTTATCGGGCAGGGAGCGCGAGACCCAGTACTTC

D: -
V: TRBV6-5
J: TRBJ1-2
size: -
CDR3: CASSSGRSSELGYTF
DNA: TGTGCCAGCAGCTCGGGTCGCAGCTCCGAATTGGGCTACACCTTC

D: TRBD2
V: TRBV7-8
J: TRBJ2-1
size: -
CDR3: CASSLGTSGRNEQFF
DNA: TGTGCCAGCAGCTTAGGGACTAGCGGGAGAAATGAGCAGTTCTTC

D: -
V: TRBV30
J: TRBJ1-2
size: once
CDR3: CAWITQTGDSRGYTF
DNA: TGTGCCTGGATTACTCAGACAGGAGATTCTAGGGGCTACACCTTC

D: TRBD2
V: TRBV5-5
J: TRBJ2-1
size: -
CDR3: CASSRGTSGRVGEQFF
DNA: TGTGCCAGCAGCCGAGGGACTAGCGGGAGGGTGGGTGAGCAGTTCTTC

D: -
V: TRBV10-2
J: TRBJ1-2
size: -
CDR3: CASSEMRSYGYTF
DNA: TGCGCCAGCAGTGAGATGCGGTCCTATGGCTACACCTTC

D: -
V: TRBV5-1
J: TRBJ2-1
size: -
CDR3: CVSSSYNEQFF
DNA: TGCGTCTCCTCCTCCTACAATGAGCAGTTCTTC

D: TRBD2
V: TRBV7-9
J: TRBJ2-1
size: -
CDR3: CASSRVAGAFKNEQFF
DNA: TGTGCCAGCAGCCGAGTAGCGGGAGCATTTAAAAATGAGCAGTTCTTC

D: TRBD1
V: TRBV11-2
J: TRBJ2-4
size: -
CDR3: CASSPGTDIQYF
DNA: TGTGCCAGCAGCCCAGGGACAGACATTCAGTACTTC

D: TRBD2
V: TRBV6-2/TRBV6-3
J: TRBJ2-3
size: -
CDR3: CASSYQLAGVEDTQYF
DNA: TGTGCCAGCAGTTACCAACTAGCGGGAGTTGAAGATACGCAGTATTTT

D: TRBD2
V: TRBV19
J: TRBJ2-2
size: -
CDR3: CASKREGRAGELFF
DNA: TGTGCCAGTAAGCGGGAGGGAAGGGCCGGGGAGCTGTTTTTT

D: TRBD1
V: TRBV11-3
J: TRBJ1-1
size: -
CDR3: CASSPRGREAFF
DNA: TGTGCCAGCAGCCCCAGGGGGAGGGAAGCTTTCTTT

D: TRBD1
V: TRBV19
J: TRBJ1-3
size: once
CDR3: CASSIQQGDSGNTIYF
DNA: TGTGCCAGTAGTATCCAACAGGGGGACTCTGGAAACACCATATATTTT

D: TRBD2
V: TRBV6-1
J: TRBJ2-7
size: -
CDR3: CASSDEGELAEEYF
DNA: TGTGCCAGCAGTGATGAAGGGGAACTAGCGGAAGAATACTTC

D: TRBD1
V: TRBV7-2
J: TRBJ1-2
size: -
CDR3: CASSLGTARSGGYTF
DNA: TGTGCCAGCAGCTTGGGGACAGCCAGGTCGGGCGGCTACACCTTC

D: -
V: TRBV10-2
J: TRBJ1-6
size: -
CDR3: CASTTGGVGTNSPLHF
DNA: TGCGCCAGCACTACGGGGGGGGTCGGAACCAATTCACCCCTCCACTTT

D: TRBD2
V: TRBV7-3
J: TRBJ2-1
size: -
CDR3: CASSLHPETSGGYNEQFF
DNA: TGTGCCAGCAGCTTACACCCTGAGACTAGCGGGGGGTACAATGAGCAGTTCTTC